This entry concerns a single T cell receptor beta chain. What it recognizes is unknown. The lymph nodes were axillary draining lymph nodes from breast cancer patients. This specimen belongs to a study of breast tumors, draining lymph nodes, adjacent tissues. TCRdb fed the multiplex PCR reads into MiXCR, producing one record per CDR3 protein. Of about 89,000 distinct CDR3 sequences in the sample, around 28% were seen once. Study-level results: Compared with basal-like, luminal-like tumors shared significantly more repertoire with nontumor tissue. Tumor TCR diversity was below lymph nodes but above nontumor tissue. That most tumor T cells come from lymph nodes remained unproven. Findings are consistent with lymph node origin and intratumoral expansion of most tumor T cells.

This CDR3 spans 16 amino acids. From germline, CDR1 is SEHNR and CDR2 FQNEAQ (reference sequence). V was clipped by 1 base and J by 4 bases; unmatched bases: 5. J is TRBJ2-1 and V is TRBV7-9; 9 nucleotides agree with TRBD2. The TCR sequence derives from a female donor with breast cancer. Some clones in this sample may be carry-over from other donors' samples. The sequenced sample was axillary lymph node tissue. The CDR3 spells CASSLDFLAGYNEQFF. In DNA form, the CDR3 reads TGTGCCAGCAGCTTAGATTTTCTAGCGGGGTACAATGAGCAGTTCTTC.